This TCR beta chain was sequenced in a study of blood T cell repertoires in COVID-19. Across the study: Italy, Spain and the United States were the sources of the convalescent and acute COVID-19 samples. T cells, B-cell-depleted T cells, or PBMCs provided the cDNA or gDNA that served as material.

Trimming removed 4 bases from V and 5 bases from J; junction bases left unmatched: 5. Germline V lookup: CDR1 ENHRY, CDR2 SYGVKD. The CDR3 is 14 amino acids. As processed by the authors: Using reference gene primer amplification, nucleated cell counts were estimated. This table comes from immunoSEQ multiplex PCR, and its TCRdb copy is limited to in-frame clones, with some not included. The DNA gave D and trimming, while V, J and clone size come from that table. The profile covers fewer than 300,000 clones, with 82% appearing a single time and roughly 3.1% taken by the ten largest. This sequence originates from a woman aged 18-35 years with acute or convalescent COVID-19. The chain uses TRBV10-3 and TRBJ2-3; 8 nucleotides align to TRBD1. Sequencing was performed on peripheral blood. DNA of the CDR3: TGTGCCATCAGTGGGACAGGGCAAGGAGATACGCAGTATTTT. Its translation is CAISGTGQGDTQYF.